These T cell receptor beta chains were read from a single sample in a study of cytomegalovirus exposure and HLA in healthy donors. Only in-frame clones appear in the TCRdb table, and some are missing; sequencing was by immunoSEQ multiplex PCR. This sample carries almost 200,000 clones, 79% of them seen once, and the ten largest clones take 0.35% to 0.5%. Sequenced: PBMCs. Receptor source: a male donor in good health and CMV-seropositive. CDR3s include the opening cysteine and the closing phenylalanine or tryptophan. Fields, in order: J gene, clone size, V gene, D gene, CDR3 DNA, CDR3 protein. A D gene is named only where the DNA matches it firmly. Some rows have no size entry. The others give once, few or many, or a class for an expanded clone.

>TRBJ2-1|once|TRBV7-2|-
TGTGCCAGCAGCTTAGGTAGGTCAGGGCCCTACAATGAGCAGTTCTTC
CASSLGRSGPYNEQFF
>TRBJ2-7|-|TRBV7-8|TRBD2
TGTGCCAGCAGCCCTGGGACTAGCGGGAACCAGCCCTACGAGCAGTACTTC
CASSPGTSGNQPYEQYF
>TRBJ2-3|-|TRBV30|-
TGTGCCTGGAGTTCACAGGGAGGCACAGATACGCAGTATTTT
CAWSSQGGTDTQYF
>TRBJ1-1|-|TRBV11-2|-
TGTGCCAGCAGCTCCGATAGGGAAGCGGCTGAAGCTTTCTTT
CASSSDREAAEAFF
>TRBJ2-5|-|TRBV27|TRBD2
TGTGCCAGCAGCTGGACTAGCGCGCAAGAGACCCAGTACTTC
CASSWTSAQETQYF
>TRBJ2-7|-|TRBV5-4|-
TGTGCCAGCAGCTTGTTTAACTACGAGCAGTACTTC
CASSLFNYEQYF
>TRBJ1-3|-|TRBV5-5|-
TGTGCCAGCAGCTTGGGGCGGGAGAGGTACACCATATATTTT
CASSLGRERYTIYF
>TRBJ2-7|-|TRBV9|TRBD2
TGTGCCAGCAGCGTAGCCGGGACTAGTAATACCTACGAGCAGTACTTC
CASSVAGTSNTYEQYF
>TRBJ2-7|once|TRBV5-6|-
TGTGCCAGCAGCCAAACATGGGCCGAGCAGTACTTC
CASSQTWAEQYF
>TRBJ2-2|-|TRBV9|-
TGTGCCAGCAGCTCCCAATGGAACACCGGGGAGCTGTTTTTT
CASSSQWNTGELFF